The 4 T cell receptor beta chains below were found in one sample sequenced in a study of T cell responses to AZD1222 COVID-19 vaccine. The method was immunoSEQ multiplex PCR; TCRdb's version includes in-frame clones alone and lacks a portion of them. The data contain over 130,000 clones, more than 85% of them singletons. Specimen: peripheral blood, collected 28 days after the second AZD1222 dose. The receptors were gathered from an adult who received the AZD1222 COVID-19 vaccine.

The chain employs TRBV2 and TRBJ1-3, with D unclear. The CDR3 has 13 residues. With 6 bases removed from V and 4 bases from J, the gap between germline ends came to 10 bases. CDR1 and CDR2 (germline): SNHLY, FYNNEI. CDR3 DNA sequence: TGTGCCAGCAGAACCACGCGGGGAAACACCATATATTTT. Translated: CASRTTRGNTIYF.

The rearrangement uses TRBV29-1 and TRBJ1-6; D possibly corresponds to TRBD1 (6 bases). The CDR3 is 13 amino acids. V lost 6 bases and J lost 10, with 16 bases in between. Germline values: CDR1 SQVTM, CDR2 ANQGSEA. The CDR3 DNA reads as TGCAGCGTCAGGGGTACGGCCCAATCACCCCTCCACTTT. It translates to CSVRGTAQSPLHF.

The sample holds a few counts of this clone. This chain uses TRBV7-3 with TRBJ2-7; TRBD1 agrees at 7 bases. The CDR3 is 15 residues long. The junction had 14 bases not matched to a gene; V was cut back by 5 bases and J by 7 bases. The V gene's germline CDR1 is SGHTA and CDR2 FQGTGA. The CDR3 nucleotides read TGTGCCAGCAGCCCGACTCCAGGGGGAATAGCTGAGCAGTACTTC. Amino acid sequence: CASSPTPGGIAEQYF.

The chain has TRBV30 and TRBJ1-1, with TRBD1 matching 7 bases. V dropped 1 base and J dropped 5; count of bases not matched to a gene: 4. The CDR3 sequence is 13 residues long. Germline loops: CDR1 GTSNPN, CDR2 SVGIG (reference sequence). CDR3 DNA sequence: TGTGCCTGGAGTGGACAGGGAGGAACTGAAGCTTTCTTT. Translation gives CAWSGQGGTEAFF.